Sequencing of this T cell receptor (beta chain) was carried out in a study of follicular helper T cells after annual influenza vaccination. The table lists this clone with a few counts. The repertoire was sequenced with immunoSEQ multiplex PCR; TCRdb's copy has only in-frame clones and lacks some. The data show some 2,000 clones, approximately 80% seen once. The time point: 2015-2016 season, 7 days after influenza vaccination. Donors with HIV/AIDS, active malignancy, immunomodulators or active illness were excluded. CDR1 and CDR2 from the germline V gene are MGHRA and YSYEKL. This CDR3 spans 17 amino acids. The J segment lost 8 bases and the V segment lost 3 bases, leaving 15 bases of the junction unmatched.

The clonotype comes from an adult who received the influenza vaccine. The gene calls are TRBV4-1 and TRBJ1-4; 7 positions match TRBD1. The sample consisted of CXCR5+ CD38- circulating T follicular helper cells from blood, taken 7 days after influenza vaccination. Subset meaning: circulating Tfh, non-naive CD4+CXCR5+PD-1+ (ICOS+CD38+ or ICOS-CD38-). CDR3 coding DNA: TGCGCCAGCAGCCAGTCCCCCGGTGGACAGGCTGGGGAAAAACTGTTTTTT. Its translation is CASSQSPGGQAGEKLFF.